Listed here are 21 T cell receptor beta chains from one sample, sequenced in a study of T cells after yellow fever vaccination. TCRdb independently ran MiXCR on the 5' RACE reads; one entry per CDR3 protein. The sample records 300,000 to 350,000 distinct CDR3 sequences, approximately 4% being singletons. This specimen was PBMCs, taken 5 days after the yellow fever booster vaccination. Receptors were obtained from a man younger than 35 who received the YFV17D yellow fever vaccine.

This clonotype was seen a handful of times. The chain has TRBV3-1 and TRBJ2-3; TRBD2 matches at 9 bases. Looked up from germline, CDR1 is LGHDT and CDR2 is YNNKEL (reference sequence). After removal of 4 bases from V and 4 bases from J, the junction contained 6 bases not matched to a gene. CDR3 length: 15 residues. The CDR3 is CASSLRGGRADTQYF. The DNA for the CDR3 is TGTGCCAGCAGCCTGCGGGGGGGCCGTGCAGATACGCAGTATTTT.

This clonotype was recorded a few times. This rearrangement joins TRBV5-1 to TRBJ1-5; D call uncertain. V shed 0 bases and J shed 3 bases, with 10 bases lying between them. The CDR3 has 15 residues. CDR1 is SGHRS and CDR2 is YFSETQ in the germline V gene. CDR3 DNA sequence: TGCGCCAGCAGCTTGGACTCCCCATACAATCAGCCCCAGCATTTT. It codes for CASSLDSPYNQPQHF.

This sequence joins TRBV10-3 and TRBJ1-2; 10 nucleotides match TRBD1. The CDR3 covers 15 residues. V lost 10 bases to trimming and J lost 6 bases; unmatched junction nucleotides: 14. Germline CDR1 is ENHRY and CDR2 is SYGVKD. The DNA for the CDR3 is TGTGCCACCCTAAGCTCCGGGACAGGGGTCGATGGCTACACCTTC. This encodes CATLSSGTGVDGYTF.

This clonotype was detected ten times or more. The gene calls are TRBV27 and TRBJ2-3; the D is unclear. The CDR3 consists of 13 residues. The V end lost 7 bases, the J end lost 2 bases, and 10 bases lay between the germline ends. CDR1 and CDR2 from the germline V gene are MNHEY and SMNVEV (reference sequence). Here the CDR3 DNA reads TGTGCCAGCACCTCCAGGTCCACAGATACGCAGTATTTT. It translates to CASTSRSTDTQYF.

This clonotype was found many times. The chain carries TRBV5-6 and TRBJ2-2; 7 bases line up with TRBD2. The V gene end was trimmed by 4 bases and the J gene end by 5 bases; junction bases not matched to a gene: 17. This CDR3 contains 18 residues. Germline assignment: CDR1 SGHDT and CDR2 YYEEEE. CDR3 protein: CASSPGGLARRGTGELFF. The CDR3 DNA follows: TGTGCCAGCAGCCCGGGGGGATTGGCACGGCGTGGGACCGGGGAGCTGTTTTTT. The full variable domain, its missing parts supplied by reference TRBV5-6 and TRBJ2-2, is DAGVTQSPTHLIKTRGQQVTLRCSPKSGHDTVSWYQQALGQGPQFIFQYYEEEERQRGNFPDRFSGHQFPNYSSELNVNALLLGDSALYLCASSPGGLARRGTGELFFGEGSRLTVL.

This clonotype turned up a few times. The V gene is TRBV19, the J gene TRBJ1-1, with D perhaps matching TRBD1 (6 bases). This CDR3 is built from 15 residues. From germline, CDR1 is LNHDA and CDR2 SQIVND (reference sequence). Between the trimmed V and J ends, which lost 3 bases and 2 bases, there was a span of 13 bases. This CDR3 is CASSILPGANTEAFF. The CDR3 DNA follows: TGTGCCAGTAGTATCCTGCCGGGGGCCAACACTGAAGCTTTCTTT.

The chain carries TRBV19 and TRBJ2-7, with D possibly being TRBD1 (5 bases). V was trimmed by 6 bases and J by 5 bases, leaving 11 bases between them. CDR1 is LNHDA and CDR2 is SQIVND in the germline V gene (reference sequence). CDR3 length: 12 amino acids. The CDR3 sequence is CASRGHNNEQYF. In DNA form, the CDR3 reads TGTGCCAGTAGAGGACACAACAACGAGCAGTACTTC.

This clonotype was seen a few times. The V gene is TRBV29-1, the J gene TRBJ1-2; D might be TRBD1 (6 bases). CDR1 and CDR2 (germline): SQVTM, ANQGSEA. V was clipped by 3 bases and J by 4 bases, with 12 bases between them. The length of the CDR3 is 13 residues. The chain's CDR3 is CSVDPGASYGYTF. In nucleotides, the CDR3 is TGCAGCGTTGATCCGGGGGCCTCCTATGGCTACACCTTC.

The V gene is TRBV4-1, the J gene TRBJ2-5, with 10 bases lining up with TRBD2. There are 16 residues in the CDR3. V was clipped by 1 base and J by 2 bases; unmatched bases: 4. Germline V CDR1 and CDR2: MGHRA, YSYEKL. CDR3 residues: CASSQVAGGIQETQYF. The CDR3 DNA reads TGCGCCAGCAGCCAAGTAGCGGGGGGCATTCAAGAGACCCAGTACTTC.

This clonotype was seen at least ten times. This chain uses TRBV4-1 with TRBJ1-5; a weak D match, TRBD1 (5 bases). This CDR3 is 14 amino acids long. Per germline, CDR1 MGHRA and CDR2 YSYEKL. Trimming removed 4 bases from V and 4 bases from J, with 11 bases in between. Written as DNA, the CDR3 is TGCGCCAGCAGCCGTAGGGACTCGAATCAGCCCCAGCATTTT. It translates to CASSRRDSNQPQHF.

This clonotype was recorded a few times. CDR3 bases: TGTGCCAGCAGCCCTACAGGGATAGATCAGCCCCAGCATTTT. Its translation: CASSPTGIDQPQHF. The chain recombines TRBV7-9 with TRBJ1-5; possible D gene TRBD1, 6 bases. Deletions cut 5 bases from V and 5 bases from J, with 13 bases between. The CDR3 spans 14 residues. Germline-derived CDR1 and CDR2 are SEHNR and FQNEAQ (reference sequence).

This clonotype occurred a few times. V is TRBV28 and J is TRBJ2-3; 9 nucleotides agree with TRBD2. The CDR3 runs to 15 residues. In germline, CDR1 is MDHEN, CDR2 SYDVKM. The ends lost 7 bases at V and 3 bases at J; junction bases unmatched: 8. CDR3 protein: CASMGIAGATDTQYF. The DNA of the CDR3 is TGTGCCAGCATGGGGATAGCGGGGGCTACAGATACGCAGTATTTT.

This clonotype has a count of ten or more. The chain couples TRBV6-1 to TRBJ2-7; 10 bases match TRBD1. Unmatched junction bases numbered 3, after V lost 6 bases and J lost 4 bases. This CDR3 has 13 residues. Germline V gives CDR1 MNHNS, CDR2 SASEGT. The CDR3 nucleotides are TGTGCCAGCAGCAGGGACAGGGGATACGAGCAGTACTTC. Translated, it gives CASSRDRGYEQYF.

The chain's CDR3 is CASRNWDEQYF. CDR3 nucleotides: TGCGCCAGCCGTAACTGGGACGAGCAGTACTTC. V is TRBV5-1 and J is TRBJ2-7, with D uncertain. The CDR3 is 11 residues long. Germline assignment: CDR1 SGHRS and CDR2 YFSETQ. V lost 7 bases and J 5 bases, leaving 10 bases between the germline ends.

The table lists this clonotype with a few counts. The chain uses TRBV20-1 and TRBJ1-2; D gene ambiguous. The CDR3 is made up of 13 amino acids. Deletions cut 6 bases from V and 8 bases from J, with 19 bases between. The germline V gene encodes CDR1 DFQATT and CDR2 SNEGSKA (reference sequence). In nucleotides, the CDR3 is TGCAGTGCCGTAGCCCCCCTCGTGGAAGGCTACACCTTC. Protein: CSAVAPLVEGYTF.

The chain has TRBV7-8 and TRBJ2-1; D unclear. The CDR3 is 13 amino acids. Between the trimmed V and J ends, which lost 4 bases and 5 bases, there was a span of 9 bases. CDR1 and CDR2 (germline): SGHVS, FQNEAQ. This chain's CDR3 is CASSSAYHNEQFF. Here the CDR3 DNA reads TGTGCCAGCAGCTCCGCATATCACAATGAGCAGTTCTTC.

The CDR3 nucleotides read TGCAGCGTTGGGTCACTAGCGGGAGAGACCCAGTACTTC. This encodes CSVGSLAGETQYF. The rearrangement uses TRBV29-1 and TRBJ2-5; 9 nucleotides line up with TRBD2. V lost 4 bases and J lost 4; bases outside the gene matches: 4. CDR3 length equals 13 residues. Germline loops: CDR1 SQVTM, CDR2 ANQGSEA. Full variable domain (outside the CDR3, taken from reference TRBV29-1 and TRBJ2-5): SAVISQKPSRDICQRGTSLTIQCQVDSQVTMMFWYRQQPGQSLTLIATANQGSEATYESGFVIDKFPISRPNLTFSTLTVSNMSPEDSSIYLCSVGSLAGETQYFGPGTRLLVL.

Many counts were recorded for this clonotype. One end of the junction fails to match germline, which may point to a read error. This chain connects TRBV6-2 or TRBV6-3 to TRBJ2-2; no clear D. CDR3 length: 11 amino acids. Germline CDR1 and CDR2: MNHEY and SVGEGT. The DNA of the CDR3 is TGTGCCAGCACTTACACCGGGGAGCTGTTTTTT. Translated: CASTYTGELFF.

The gene calls are TRBV20-1 and TRBJ2-5; TRBD2 aligns across 10 bases. There are 15 residues in the CDR3. The trim removed 3 bases at V and 4 bases at J, leaving 8 bases unmatched. Looked up from germline, CDR1 is DFQATT and CDR2 is SNEGSKA (reference sequence). The CDR3 DNA is TGCAGTGCTAGGTGGAGCGGGGGGGCAGGAGAGACCCAGTACTTC. This gives the protein CSARWSGGAGETQYF.

This clonotype showed up many times. This chain uses TRBV10-3 with TRBJ2-5; a possible D gene is TRBD1 (5 bases). Germline CDR1 ENHRY, CDR2 SYGVKD. The CDR3 extends over 12 amino acids. V lost 6 bases and J 2 bases, leaving 7 bases between the germline ends. CDR3 DNA sequence: TGTGCCATCAGGGACAAACAAGAGACCCAGTACTTC. Amino acid sequence: CAIRDKQETQYF.

The chain joins TRBV4-3 to TRBJ2-2; 7 nucleotides agree with TRBD2. This CDR3 spans 15 amino acids. Trimming removed 7 bases from V and 2 bases from J; junction bases left unmatched: 7. CDR1 is LGHNA, CDR2 YSLEER, per germline. Here the CDR3 reads CASTPGLTNTGELFF. The DNA of the CDR3 is TGCGCCAGCACGCCGGGACTAACAAACACCGGGGAGCTGTTTTTT.